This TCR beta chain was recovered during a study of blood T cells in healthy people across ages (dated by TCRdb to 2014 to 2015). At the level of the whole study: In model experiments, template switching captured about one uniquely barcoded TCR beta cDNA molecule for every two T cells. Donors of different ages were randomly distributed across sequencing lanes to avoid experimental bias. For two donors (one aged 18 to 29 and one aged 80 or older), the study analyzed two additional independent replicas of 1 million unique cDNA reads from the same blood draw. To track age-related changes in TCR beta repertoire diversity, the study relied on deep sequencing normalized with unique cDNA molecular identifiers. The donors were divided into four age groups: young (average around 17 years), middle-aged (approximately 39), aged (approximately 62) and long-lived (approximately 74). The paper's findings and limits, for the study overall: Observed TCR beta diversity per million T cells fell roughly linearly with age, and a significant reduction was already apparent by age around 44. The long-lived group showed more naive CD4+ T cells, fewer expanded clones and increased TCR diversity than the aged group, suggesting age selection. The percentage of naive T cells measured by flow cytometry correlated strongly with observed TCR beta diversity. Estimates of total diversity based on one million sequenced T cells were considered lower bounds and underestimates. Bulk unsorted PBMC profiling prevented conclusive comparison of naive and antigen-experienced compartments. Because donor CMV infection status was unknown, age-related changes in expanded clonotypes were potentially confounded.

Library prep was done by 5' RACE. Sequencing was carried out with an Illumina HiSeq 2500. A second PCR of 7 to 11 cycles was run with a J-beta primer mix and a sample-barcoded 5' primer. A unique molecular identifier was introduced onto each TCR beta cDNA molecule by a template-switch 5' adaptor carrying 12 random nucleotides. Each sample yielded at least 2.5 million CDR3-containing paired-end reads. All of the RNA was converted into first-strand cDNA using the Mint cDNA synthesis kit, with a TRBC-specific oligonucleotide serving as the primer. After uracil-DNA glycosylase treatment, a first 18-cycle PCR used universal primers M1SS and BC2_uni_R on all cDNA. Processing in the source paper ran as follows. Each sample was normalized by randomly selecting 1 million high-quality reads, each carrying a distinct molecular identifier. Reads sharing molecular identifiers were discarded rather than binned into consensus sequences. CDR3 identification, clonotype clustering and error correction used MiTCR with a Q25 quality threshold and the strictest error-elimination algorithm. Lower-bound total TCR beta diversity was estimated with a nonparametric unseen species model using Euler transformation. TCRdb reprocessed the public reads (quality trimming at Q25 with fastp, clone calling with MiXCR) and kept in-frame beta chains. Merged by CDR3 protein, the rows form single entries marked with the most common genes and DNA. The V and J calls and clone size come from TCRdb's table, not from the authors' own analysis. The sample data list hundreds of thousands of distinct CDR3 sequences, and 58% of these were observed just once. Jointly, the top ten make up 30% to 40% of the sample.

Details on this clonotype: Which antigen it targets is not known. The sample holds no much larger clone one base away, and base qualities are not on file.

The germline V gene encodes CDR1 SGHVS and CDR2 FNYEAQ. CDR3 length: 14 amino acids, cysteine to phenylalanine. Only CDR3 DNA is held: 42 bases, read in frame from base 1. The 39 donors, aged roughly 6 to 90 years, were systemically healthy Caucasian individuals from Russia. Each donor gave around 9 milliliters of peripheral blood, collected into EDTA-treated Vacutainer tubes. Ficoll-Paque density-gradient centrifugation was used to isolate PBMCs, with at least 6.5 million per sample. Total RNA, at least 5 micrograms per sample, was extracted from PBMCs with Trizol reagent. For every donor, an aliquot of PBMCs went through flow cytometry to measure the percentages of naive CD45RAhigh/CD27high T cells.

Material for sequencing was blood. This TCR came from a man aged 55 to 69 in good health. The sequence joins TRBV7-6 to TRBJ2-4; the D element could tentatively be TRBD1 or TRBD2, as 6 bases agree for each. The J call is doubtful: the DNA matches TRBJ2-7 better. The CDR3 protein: CASSLGLGGSEQYF. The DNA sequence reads TGTGCCAGCAGCTTAGGACTAGGGGGGAGCGAGCAGTACTTC.